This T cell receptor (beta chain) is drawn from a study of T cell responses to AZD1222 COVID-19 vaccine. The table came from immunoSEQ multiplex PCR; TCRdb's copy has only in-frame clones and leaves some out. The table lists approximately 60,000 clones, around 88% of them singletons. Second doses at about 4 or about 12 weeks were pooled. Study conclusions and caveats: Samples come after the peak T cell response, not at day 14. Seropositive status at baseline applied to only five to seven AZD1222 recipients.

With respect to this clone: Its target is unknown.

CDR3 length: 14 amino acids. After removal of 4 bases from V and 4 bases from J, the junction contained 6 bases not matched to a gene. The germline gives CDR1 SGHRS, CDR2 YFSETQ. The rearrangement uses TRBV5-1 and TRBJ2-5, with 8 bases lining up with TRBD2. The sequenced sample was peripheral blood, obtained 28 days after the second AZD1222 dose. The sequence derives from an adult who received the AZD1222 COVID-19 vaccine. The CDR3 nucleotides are TGCGCCAGCAGCCAACCGGGACTAGGAGAGACCCAGTACTTC. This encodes CASSQPGLGETQYF.